This entry concerns a single TCR beta chain. The record originates from a study of blood T cell repertoires in COVID-19. Study at large: The United States, Italy and Spain provided the acute and convalescent COVID-19 samples. T cells, B-cell-depleted T cells, or PBMCs supplied cDNA or gDNA.

Per the germline V gene, CDR1 is SEHNR and CDR2 is FQNEAQ (reference sequence). The CDR3 runs 16 residues. The trim removed 5 bases at V and 2 bases at J, leaving 7 bases unmatched. In the original processing: Reference gene primer amplification in the assay estimated nucleated cell counts. Generated by immunoSEQ multiplex PCR, the TCRdb table keeps only in-frame clones and is missing some. V and J calls and clone size follow that table, whereas D and trimming were derived from the DNA. The table lists 18,000 or so clones, 93% of them singletons. V gene TRBV7-9 combines with J gene TRBJ2-7; 12 bases map to TRBD2. The TCR sequence derives from a woman between 45 and 60 years old with active COVID-19. Sequenced input: peripheral blood. This CDR3 reads CASSLWTSGIPYEQYF. The CDR3 coding sequence is TGTGCCAGCAGCCTGTGGACTAGCGGGATACCCTACGAGCAGTACTTC.